This entry features one TCR beta chain sequence. This sample was taken from a study of shared clonotypes between healthy human individuals. Germline-derived CDR1 and CDR2 are SGHNT and YENEEA. The CDR3 contains 13 residues. V shed 6 bases and J shed 6 bases, with 12 bases lying between them. The naive CD8 fraction comprised CD45RO-negative cells positively selected for CCR7 and excluded terminally differentiated effector memory CD45RA+ cells. Produced via immunoSEQ multiplex PCR; TCRdb's table is partial and in-frame only. The table shows millions of clones, with 85% to 95% occurring only once. V gene TRBV11-3 combines with J gene TRBJ2-1; D is unresolved. This clonotype originated in a young man in good health. Material for sequencing was naive CD8+ T cells sorted from blood. The DNA of the CDR3 is TGTGCCAGCAGTAAGAGCCTAGTCAATGAGCAGTTCTTC. This gives the protein CASSKSLVNEQFF. The whole variable domain, filled in from reference TRBV11-3 and TRBJ2-1, reads EAGVVQSPRYKIIEKKQPVAFWCNPISGHNTLYWYLQNLGQGPELLIRYENEEAVDDSQLPKDRFSAERLKGVDSTLKIQPAELGDSAVYLCASSKSLVNEQFFGPGTRLTVL.